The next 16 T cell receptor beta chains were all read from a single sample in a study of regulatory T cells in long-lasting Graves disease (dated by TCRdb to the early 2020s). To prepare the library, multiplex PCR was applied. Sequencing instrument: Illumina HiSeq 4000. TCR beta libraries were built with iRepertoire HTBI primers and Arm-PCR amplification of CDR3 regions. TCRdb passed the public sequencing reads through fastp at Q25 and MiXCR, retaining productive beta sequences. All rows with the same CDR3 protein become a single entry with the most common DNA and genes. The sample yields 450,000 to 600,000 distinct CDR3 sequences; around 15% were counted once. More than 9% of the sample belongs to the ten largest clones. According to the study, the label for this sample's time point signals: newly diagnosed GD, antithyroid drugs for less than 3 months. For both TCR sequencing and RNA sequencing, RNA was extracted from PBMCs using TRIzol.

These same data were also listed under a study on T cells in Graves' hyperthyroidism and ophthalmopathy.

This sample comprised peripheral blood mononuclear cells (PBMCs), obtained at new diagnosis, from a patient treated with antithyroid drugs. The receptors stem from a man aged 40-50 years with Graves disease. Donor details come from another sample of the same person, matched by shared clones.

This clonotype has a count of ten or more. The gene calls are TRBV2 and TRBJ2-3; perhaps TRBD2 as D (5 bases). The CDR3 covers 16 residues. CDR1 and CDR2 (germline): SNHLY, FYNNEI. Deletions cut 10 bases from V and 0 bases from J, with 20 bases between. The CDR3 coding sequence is TGTGCCACCAAACCGGGGTCTTTCCCTAGCACAGATACGCAGTATTTT. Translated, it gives CATKPGSFPSTDTQYF.

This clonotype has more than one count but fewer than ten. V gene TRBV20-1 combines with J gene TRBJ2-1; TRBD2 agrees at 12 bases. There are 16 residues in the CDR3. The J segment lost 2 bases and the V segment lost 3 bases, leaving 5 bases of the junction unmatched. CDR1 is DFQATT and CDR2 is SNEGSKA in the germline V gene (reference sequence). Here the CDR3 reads CSARTSGSPPYNEQFF. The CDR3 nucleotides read TGCAGTGCTAGGACTAGCGGGAGTCCCCCCTACAATGAGCAGTTCTTC.

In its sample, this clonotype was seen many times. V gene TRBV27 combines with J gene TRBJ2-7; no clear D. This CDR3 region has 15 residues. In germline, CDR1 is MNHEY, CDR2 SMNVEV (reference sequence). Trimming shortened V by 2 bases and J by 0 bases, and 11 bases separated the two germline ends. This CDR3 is CASSLRTESSYEQYF. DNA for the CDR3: TGTGCCAGCAGTTTAAGGACCGAGAGCTCCTACGAGCAGTACTTC.

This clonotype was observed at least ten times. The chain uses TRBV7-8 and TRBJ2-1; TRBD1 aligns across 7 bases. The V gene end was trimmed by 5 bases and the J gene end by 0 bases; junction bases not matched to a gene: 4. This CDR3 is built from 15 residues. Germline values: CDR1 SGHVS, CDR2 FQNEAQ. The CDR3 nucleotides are TGTGCCAGCAGCCGACAGGGCGACTCCTACAATGAGCAGTTCTTC. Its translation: CASSRQGDSYNEQFF. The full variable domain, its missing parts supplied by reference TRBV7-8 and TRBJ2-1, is GAGVSQSPRYKVAKRGQDVALRCDPISGHVSLFWYQQALGQGPEFLTYFQNEAQLDKSGLPSDRFFAERPEGSVSTLKIQRTQQEDSAVYLCASSRQGDSYNEQFFGPGTRLTVL.

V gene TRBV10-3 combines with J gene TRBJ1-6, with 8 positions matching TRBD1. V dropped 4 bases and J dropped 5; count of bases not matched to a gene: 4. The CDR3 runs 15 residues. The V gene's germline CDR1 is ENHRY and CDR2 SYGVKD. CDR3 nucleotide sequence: TGTGCCATCAGTGTCGGACAGGGTAATAATTCACCCCTCCACTTT. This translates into CAISVGQGNNSPLHF.

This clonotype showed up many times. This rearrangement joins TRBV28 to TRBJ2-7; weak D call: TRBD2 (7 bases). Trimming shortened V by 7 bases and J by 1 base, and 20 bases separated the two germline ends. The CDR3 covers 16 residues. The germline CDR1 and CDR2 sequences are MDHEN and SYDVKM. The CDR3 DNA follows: TGTGCCAGCACCCCCTTAGGGGGAGGGAGATCCTACGAGCAGTACTTC. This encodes CASTPLGGGRSYEQYF.

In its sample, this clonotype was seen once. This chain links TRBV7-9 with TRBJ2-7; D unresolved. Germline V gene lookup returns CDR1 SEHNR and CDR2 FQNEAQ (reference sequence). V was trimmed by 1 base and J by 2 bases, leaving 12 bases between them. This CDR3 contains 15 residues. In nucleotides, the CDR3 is TGTGCCAGCAGCTTAGGAGAACCTGGGGCCTACGAGCAGTACTTC. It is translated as CASSLGEPGAYEQYF.

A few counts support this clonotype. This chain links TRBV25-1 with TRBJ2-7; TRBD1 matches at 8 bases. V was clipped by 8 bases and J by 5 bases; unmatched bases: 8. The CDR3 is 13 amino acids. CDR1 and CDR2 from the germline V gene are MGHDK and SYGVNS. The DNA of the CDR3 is TGTGCCAGCCTGATGACAGGGGTTAACGAGCAGTACTTC. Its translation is CASLMTGVNEQYF.

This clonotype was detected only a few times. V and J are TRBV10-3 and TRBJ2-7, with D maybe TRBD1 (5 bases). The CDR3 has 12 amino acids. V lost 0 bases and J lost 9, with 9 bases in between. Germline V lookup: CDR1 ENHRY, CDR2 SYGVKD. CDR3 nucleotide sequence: TGTGCCATCAGTGAGTCGGGGCAGGGGCAGTACTTC. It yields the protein CAISESGQGQYF.

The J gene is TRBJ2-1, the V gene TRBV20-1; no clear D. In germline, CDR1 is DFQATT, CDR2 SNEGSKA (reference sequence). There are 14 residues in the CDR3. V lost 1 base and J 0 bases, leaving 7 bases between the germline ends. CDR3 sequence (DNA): TGCAGTGCTAGAGCGCAGAGCTCCTACAATGAGCAGTTCTTC. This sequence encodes CSARAQSSYNEQFF.

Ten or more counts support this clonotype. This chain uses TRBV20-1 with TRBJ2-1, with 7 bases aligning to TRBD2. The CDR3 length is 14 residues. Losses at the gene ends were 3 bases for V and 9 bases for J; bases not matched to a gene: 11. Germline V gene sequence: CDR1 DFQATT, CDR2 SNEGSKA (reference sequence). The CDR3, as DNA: TGCAGTGCTAGTTTGTCGGGGGGTATCGGTGAGCAGTTCTTC. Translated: CSASLSGGIGEQFF.

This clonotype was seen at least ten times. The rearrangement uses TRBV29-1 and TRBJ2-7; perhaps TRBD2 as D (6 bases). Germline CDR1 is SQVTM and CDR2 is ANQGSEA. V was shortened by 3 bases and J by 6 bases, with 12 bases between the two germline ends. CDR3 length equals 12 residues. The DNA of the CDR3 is TGCAGCGTTGACTTTGGGGGGAGCGAGCAGTACTTC. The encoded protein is CSVDFGGSEQYF.

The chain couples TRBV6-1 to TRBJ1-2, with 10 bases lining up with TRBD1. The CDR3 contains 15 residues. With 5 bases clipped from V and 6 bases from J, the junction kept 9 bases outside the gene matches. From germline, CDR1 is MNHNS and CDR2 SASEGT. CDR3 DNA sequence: TGTGCCAGCAGTAAAGGGGGGGGACAGGGGAATGGCTACACCTTC. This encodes CASSKGGGQGNGYTF.

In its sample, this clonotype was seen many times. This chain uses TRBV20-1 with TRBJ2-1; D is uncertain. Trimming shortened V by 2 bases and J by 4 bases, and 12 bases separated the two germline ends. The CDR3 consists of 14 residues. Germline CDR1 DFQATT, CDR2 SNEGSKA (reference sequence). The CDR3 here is CSARHLQNYNEQFF. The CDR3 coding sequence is TGCAGTGCTAGACACCTACAGAATTACAATGAGCAGTTCTTC.

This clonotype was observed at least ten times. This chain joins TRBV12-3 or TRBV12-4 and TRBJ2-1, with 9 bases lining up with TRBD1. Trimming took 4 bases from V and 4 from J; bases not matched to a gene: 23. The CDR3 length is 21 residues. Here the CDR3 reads CASSSPRGQGRASGNYNEQFF. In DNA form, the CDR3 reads TGTGCCAGCAGTTCCCCTCGGGGACAGGGCAGGGCTAGCGGAAATTACAATGAGCAGTTCTTC.

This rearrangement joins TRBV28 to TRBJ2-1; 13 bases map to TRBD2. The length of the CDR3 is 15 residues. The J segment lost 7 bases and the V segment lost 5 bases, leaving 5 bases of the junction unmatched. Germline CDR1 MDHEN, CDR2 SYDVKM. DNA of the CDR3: TGTGCCAGCAGTCTACTAGCGGGAGGGAAAAATGAGCAGTTCTTC. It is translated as CASSLLAGGKNEQFF.